These 9 T cell receptor beta chains came from one sample sequenced in a study of vaccination and CD4 T cells after COVID-19. No antigen has been identified for these receptors. With the Oncomine TCR Beta short-read assay, DNA from cultured CD4+ T cells was sequenced. TCRdb called the PCR reads again in MiXCR, with one record for every CDR3 protein. Counted here are about 25,000 distinct CDR3 sequences, around 28% occurring once; the ten biggest clones make up around 7.4%. As to time point: late sampling 161 to 241 days after vaccination in three convalescent patients. Treatment meaning: approximately 10-day PBMC culture with coronavirus spike peptide pools or control peptides (ViraFEST assay). The starting material was CD4+ T cells from blood, cultured in vitro, obtained about 7 months after SARS-CoV-2 vaccination. The receptors were sampled from a human donor who had recovered from COVID-19.

This clonotype was detected only a few times. The chain links TRBV10-3 to TRBJ2-7; TRBD2 matches at 7 bases. The germline V gene encodes CDR1 ENHRY and CDR2 SYGVKD. There are 13 residues in the CDR3. J was trimmed by 9 bases and V by 6 bases; bases with no gene match: 11. The DNA of the CDR3 is TGTGCCATCAGATCCACTAGCGACTGGGGGCAGTACTTC. Translation: CAIRSTSDWGQYF.

This clonotype is deemed medium-sized. V and J are TRBV15 and TRBJ1-5; D is ambiguous. This CDR3 is built from 16 residues. V lost 0 bases and J 2 bases, leaving 11 bases between the germline ends. The germline V gene encodes CDR1 LNHNV and CDR2 YYDKDF (reference sequence). The DNA of the CDR3 is TGTGCCACCAGCAGAGATACTGGGGTGGGCAATCAGCCCCAGCATTTT. Translating it yields CATSRDTGVGNQPQHF.

The chain joins TRBV6-5 to TRBJ1-1; D might be TRBD1 (6 bases). This CDR3 is 14 amino acids long. V gave up 4 bases and J gave up 7 bases, with 16 bases separating them. The germline gives CDR1 MNHEY, CDR2 SVGAGI. The CDR3 loop reads CASSLQGERNEAFF. CDR3 DNA: TGTGCCAGCAGTTTACAGGGAGAGAGAAATGAAGCTTTCTTT.

The CDR3 bases are TGCAGTGCTTGGGGACAGGGTAATTCACCCCTCCACTTT. Its protein product is CSAWGQGNSPLHF. The genes are TRBV20-1 and TRBJ1-6, with 9 bases matching TRBD1. Germline CDR1 is DFQATT and CDR2 is SNEGSKA (reference sequence). The J segment lost 6 bases and the V segment lost 5 bases, leaving 2 bases of the junction unmatched. The CDR3 spans 13 residues.

The chain has TRBV7-2 and TRBJ2-3; no clear D. Germline CDR1 and CDR2: SGHTA and FQGNSA. The CDR3 extends over 14 amino acids. Between the trimmed V and J ends, which lost 1 base and 0 bases, there was a span of 5 bases. This CDR3 reads CASSLDGSTDTQYF. CDR3 in DNA: TGTGCCAGCAGCTTAGACGGGAGCACAGATACGCAGTATTTT. Complete variable domain (other parts from reference TRBV7-2 and TRBJ2-3): GAGVSQSPSNKVTEKGKDVELRCDPISGHTALYWYRQSLGQGLEFLIYFQGNSAPDKSGLPSDRFSAERTGGSVSTLTIQRTQQEDSAVYLCASSLDGSTDTQYFGPGTRLTVL.

This clonotype is classed as medium-sized. The chain employs TRBV5-1 and TRBJ2-1, with 9 bases matching TRBD1. Germline V lookup: CDR1 SGHRS, CDR2 YFSETQ. V was clipped by 4 bases and J by 5 bases; unmatched bases: 4. The CDR3 covers 14 residues. The CDR3 loop reads CASSPRQGDNEQFF. The CDR3 nucleotides are TGCGCCAGCAGCCCGAGACAGGGGGACAATGAGCAGTTCTTC. The full variable domain, with the rest looked up from reference TRBV5-1 and TRBJ2-1, is KAGVTQTPRYLIKTRGQQVTLSCSPISGHRSVSWYQQTPGQGLQFLFEYFSETQRNKGNFPGRFSGRQFSNSRSEMNVSTLELGDSALYLCASSPRQGDNEQFFGPGTRLTVL.

By share of the sample, this clonotype is medium-sized. The chain combines TRBV6-1 with TRBJ1-5; TRBD1 aligns across 8 bases. CDR3 length: 12 amino acids. The J segment lost 5 bases and the V segment lost 7 bases, leaving 1 base of the junction unmatched. Germline loops: CDR1 MNHNS, CDR2 SASEGT. CDR3 DNA sequence: TGTGCCAGCACACAGGGGGATCAGCCCCAGCATTTT. Its translation is CASTQGDQPQHF.

There are a few counts of this clonotype. At one end, the junction sequence differs from germline, possibly due to a read error. This chain connects TRBV10-3 to TRBJ2-5; TRBD2 agrees at 15 bases. The CDR3 is made up of 17 amino acids. CDR1 and CDR2 from the germline V gene are ENHRY and SYGVKD. CDR3 in amino acids: CASSPRTSGRAFKTQYF. DNA of the CDR3: TGTGCCAGCAGTCCCCGGACTAGCGGGAGGGCCTTTAAGACCCAGTACTTC.

The J gene is TRBJ2-2, the V gene TRBV10-3, with D tentatively TRBD2 (6 bases). This CDR3 contains 15 residues. The V end lost 6 bases, the J end lost 4 bases, and 15 bases lay between the germline ends. The germline gives CDR1 ENHRY, CDR2 SYGVKD. This chain's CDR3 is CAIRGDWAPTGELFF. The DNA of the CDR3 is TGTGCCATCAGGGGGGACTGGGCCCCCACCGGGGAGCTGTTTTTT.